These 14 T cell receptor beta chains were all obtained from the same sample, sequenced in a study of neoadjuvant anti-PD-1 for oral cavity cancer. Assay used: immunoSEQ multiplex PCR; TCRdb lists only in-frame clones, some missing. This table holds 63,000 or so clones, 70% to 90% found once. The time point: after neoadjuvant nivolumab, at surgical resection. The input for sequencing was PBMCs, taken after nivolumab (anti-PD-1) treatment. Source of these receptors: a person aged 35-79 years with oral cavity squamous cell carcinoma.

The genes are TRBV7-3 and TRBJ2-6; D is possibly TRBD2 (6 bases). The CDR3 spans 16 residues. Trimming pared 5 bases from V and 4 bases from J, leaving 15 bases between. CDR1 and CDR2 from the germline V gene are SGHTA and FQGTGA. The CDR3 DNA sequence: TGTGCCAGCAGCCTTAATGCGGGGCTCGGGGCCAACGTCCTGACTTTC. Its protein product is CASSLNAGLGANVLTF.

The chain carries TRBV28 and TRBJ2-7; D unclear. V lost 5 bases, J lost 1 base, and 12 bases lay in between. From germline, CDR1 is MDHEN and CDR2 SYDVKM. The CDR3 length is 14 residues. CDR3: CASSLPRVSYEQYF. The CDR3 DNA follows: TGTGCCAGCAGTCTCCCACGGGTATCCTACGAGCAGTACTTC. Full variable domain (rest looked up from reference TRBV28 and TRBJ2-7): DVKVTQSSRYLVKRTGEKVFLECVQDMDHENMFWYRQDPGLGLRLIYFSYDVKMKEKGDIPEGYSVSREKKERFSLILESASTNQTSMYLCASSLPRVSYEQYFGPGTRLTVT.

CDR3 DNA sequence: TGCGCCAGCAGCCAAGATCTCGTCGGGGTCCCTCTAGCCAAAAACATTCAGTACTTC. Residues: CASSQDLVGVPLAKNIQYF. The genes are TRBV4-1 and TRBJ2-4; possible D gene TRBD2, 5 bases. With 0 bases removed from V and 0 bases from J, the gap between germline ends came to 18 bases. The CDR3 totals 19 residues. Per the germline V gene, CDR1 is MGHRA and CDR2 is YSYEKL.

The chain has TRBV6-6 and TRBJ2-7, with TRBD1 matching 10 bases. V was clipped by 8 bases and J by 2 bases; unmatched bases: 9. Germline CDR1 reads MNHNY; CDR2 reads SVGAGI (reference sequence). This CDR3 is built from 15 residues. The CDR3 sequence is CASSSDRGRAYEQYF. CDR3 DNA sequence: TGTGCCAGCTCCAGTGACAGGGGGCGCGCCTACGAGCAGTACTTC.

The chain employs TRBV27 and TRBJ1-4, with D perhaps TRBD1 (5 bases). Germline CDR1 is MNHEY and CDR2 is SMNVEV (reference sequence). V was trimmed by 1 base and J by 3 bases, leaving 6 bases between them. This CDR3 is 14 amino acids long. CDR3 sequence: CASSLWGANEKLFF. CDR3 nucleotides: TGTGCCAGCAGTTTATGGGGGGCTAATGAAAAACTGTTTTTT. Full variable domain (missing parts from reference TRBV27 and TRBJ1-4): EAQVTQNPRYLITVTGKKLTVTCSQNMNHEYMSWYRQDPGLGLRQIYYSMNVEVTDKGDVPEGYKVSRKEKRNFPLILESPSPNQTSLYFCASSLWGANEKLFFGSGTQLSVL.

The chain recombines TRBV7-9 with TRBJ2-5; TRBD2 might be the D (6 bases). The CDR3 sequence is 14 residues long. Trimming removed 5 bases at V and 2 bases at J, with 12 bases between. Per the germline V gene, CDR1 is SEHNR and CDR2 is FQNEAQ (reference sequence). The CDR3 spells CASSGGALQETQYF. As DNA, the CDR3 is TGTGCCAGCAGCGGCGGGGCGTTGCAAGAGACCCAGTACTTC. Full variable domain (remainder filled in from reference TRBV7-9 and TRBJ2-5): DTGVSQNPRHKITKRGQNVTFRCDPISEHNRLYWYRQTLGQGPEFLTYFQNEAQLEKSRLLSDRFSAERPKGSFSTLEIQRTEQGDSAMYLCASSGGALQETQYFGPGTRLLVL.

This clone has a single count. The rearrangement links TRBV19 to TRBJ1-5; tentative D call: TRBD1 (5 bases). Germline loops: CDR1 LNHDA, CDR2 SQIVND (reference sequence). V was cut by 2 bases and J by 7 bases, with 12 bases left in between. The CDR3 spans 14 residues. CDR3 amino acids: CASSILGVGQPQHF. DNA of the CDR3: TGTGCCAGTAGTATATTAGGGGTAGGGCAGCCCCAGCATTTT.

The chain couples TRBV19 to TRBJ2-4, with a tentative D call TRBD1 (5 bases). Trimming removed 5 bases from V and 2 bases from J, with 10 bases in between. Germline CDR1 and CDR2: LNHDA and SQIVND (reference sequence). The CDR3 extends over 14 amino acids. The CDR3 spells CASSLQGSKNIQYF. As DNA, the CDR3 is TGTGCCAGTAGTCTTCAGGGCTCCAAAAACATTCAGTACTTC.

The V call is TRBV5-1, the J call TRBJ2-5; no clear D gene. The V and J ends lost 0 bases and 5 bases respectively, with 5 bases between them. Germline V gene sequence: CDR1 SGHRS, CDR2 YFSETQ. This CDR3 has 12 amino acids. CDR3 DNA: TGCGCCAGCAGCTTGGCGAGGGAGACCCAGTACTTC. Translating it yields CASSLARETQYF.

V gene TRBV9 combines with J gene TRBJ2-5; 7 nucleotides agree with TRBD1. The CDR3 covers 14 residues. J gave up 7 bases and V 0 bases, and 6 bases lay outside the gene matches. Germline V gene data show CDR1 as SGDLS and CDR2 as YYNGEE. The DNA of the CDR3 is TGTGCCAGCAGCGTAGCGGACAACAGGGGGACCCAGTACTTC. Its protein product is CASSVADNRGTQYF.

CDR3 nucleotide sequence: TGTGCCAGCAGGGACAGAGGGAGGAACACCGGGGAGCTGTTTTTT. Its translation is CASRDRGRNTGELFF. V and J are TRBV27 and TRBJ2-2, with a tentative D call TRBD1 (6 bases). V dropped 6 bases and J dropped 1 base, with 12 bases sitting between them. Germline-derived CDR1 and CDR2 are MNHEY and SMNVEV (reference sequence). This CDR3 spans 15 amino acids.

The V gene is TRBV5-6, the J gene TRBJ1-5, with a weak D call TRBD1 (6 bases). The CDR3 covers 16 residues. Trimming left V 0 bases short and J 7 bases short, with 17 bases between. Germline V gives CDR1 SGHDT, CDR2 YYEEEE. CDR3: CASSLGGGGAGQPQHF. The DNA for the CDR3 is TGTGCCAGCAGCTTGGGTGGCGGGGGCGCAGGCCAGCCCCAGCATTTT.

The CDR3 DNA sequence: TGCAGCGCCAGGGGGCAATCCTACGAGCAGTACTTC. Its translation: CSARGQSYEQYF. This chain uses TRBV29-1 with TRBJ2-7; 8 bases are shared with TRBD1. The CDR3 loop spans 12 amino acids. CDR1 is SQVTM and CDR2 is ANQGSEA in the germline V gene. V lost 7 bases to trimming and J lost 1 base; unmatched junction nucleotides: 3.

V is TRBV20-1 and J is TRBJ1-2, with D hard to call. Germline loops: CDR1 DFQATT, CDR2 SNEGSKA (reference sequence). This CDR3 is built from 11 residues. The V and J ends lost 0 bases and 8 bases respectively, with 7 bases between them. CDR3 bases: TGCAGTGCTAGAGATGGCAGGGGCTACACCTTC. It specifies CSARDGRGYTF.